The 15 T cell receptor beta chains presented below share a single source sample, sequenced in a study of shared clonotypes between healthy human individuals. Generated by immunoSEQ multiplex PCR, the TCRdb table keeps only in-frame clones and is missing some. The table has millions of clones, roughly nine tenths seen once. The material sequenced was naive CD4+ T cells sorted from blood. Regarding subset: CD45RA+ positively selected. These receptors were obtained from a young man in good health.

J is TRBJ2-2 and V is TRBV2; 12 nucleotides align to TRBD2. Germline V gives CDR1 SNHLY, CDR2 FYNNEI. V was pared by 8 bases and J by 0 bases, with 1 base of the junction left unmatched. This CDR3 has 15 amino acids. CDR3 protein: CASRTSGTNTGELFF. The DNA of the CDR3 is TGTGCCAGCCGGACTAGCGGGACGAACACCGGGGAGCTGTTTTTT.

The chain is built from TRBV6-6 and TRBJ2-5; D is ambiguous. This CDR3 contains 14 residues. V lost 7 bases to trimming and J lost 5 bases, with 17 bases between them. Germline lookup yields CDR1 MNHNY and CDR2 SVGAGI (reference sequence). In DNA form, the CDR3 reads TGTGCCAGCACTAACGGGTGGGCTGGGGAGACCCAGTACTTC. It yields the protein CASTNGWAGETQYF.

V is TRBV19 and J is TRBJ2-2; 9 bases are a match to TRBD1. This CDR3 contains 17 residues. With 3 bases clipped from V and 4 bases from J, the junction kept 9 bases outside the gene matches. The germline V gene encodes CDR1 LNHDA and CDR2 SQIVND (reference sequence). For the CDR3, the DNA is TGTGCCAGTAGTATTCGGACCGGGACAGGGTCCACCGGGGAGCTGTTTTTT. It specifies CASSIRTGTGSTGELFF.

V gene TRBV6-1 combines with J gene TRBJ1-4, with 7 bases fitting TRBD1. CDR1 MNHNS and CDR2 SASEGT come from the germline V gene. V lost 6 bases to trimming and J lost 5 bases; unmatched junction nucleotides: 9. The CDR3 contains 15 residues. CDR3 sequence reads: CASSVTGTLNEKLFF. The CDR3 nucleotides read TGTGCCAGCAGCGTGACAGGGACATTGAATGAAAAACTGTTTTTT.

The chain recombines TRBV15 with TRBJ1-2; weak D call: TRBD1 (5 bases). CDR1 is LNHNV, CDR2 YYDKDF, per germline (reference sequence). V shed 0 bases and J shed 12 bases, with 14 bases lying between them. The CDR3 extends over 13 amino acids. CDR3 sequence reads: CATSRDGREGHTF. Written as DNA, the CDR3 is TGTGCCACCAGCAGAGATGGCAGGGAAGGGCACACCTTC.

CDR3 nucleotide sequence: TGTGCCAGCAGCTTATCCCCACTAGTAACAGGCAATGAGCAGTTCTTC. This sequence encodes CASSLSPLVTGNEQFF. The chain recombines TRBV7-6 with TRBJ2-1; D may match TRBD1 or TRBD2 (5 bases each). The CDR3 is 16 amino acids. V was clipped by 2 bases and J by 6 bases, with 17 bases between them. Germline values: CDR1 SGHVS, CDR2 FNYEAQ.

Turning to this clone: This sample includes further DNA sequences coding for the same CDR3. The rearrangement uses TRBV19 and TRBJ1-5; D uncertain. The CDR3 loop spans 12 amino acids. With 0 bases removed from V and 7 bases from J, the gap between germline ends came to 4 bases. Per germline, CDR1 LNHDA and CDR2 SQIVND (reference sequence). CDR3 region: CASSIDRQPQHF. The CDR3 coding sequence is TGTGCCAGTAGTATAGATAGGCAGCCCCAGCATTTT. The entire variable domain, with the rest obtained from reference TRBV19 and TRBJ1-5, is as follows: DGGITQSPKYLFRKEGQNVTLSCEQNLNHDAMYWYRQDPGQGLRLIYYSQIVNDFQKGDIAEGYSVSREKKESFPLTVTSAQKNPTAFYLCASSIDRQPQHFGDGTRLSIL.

This chain uses TRBV5-4 with TRBJ2-2, with D perhaps matching TRBD1 or TRBD2 (5 bases each). This CDR3 has 15 amino acids. Per germline, CDR1 SGHNT and CDR2 YYREEE (reference sequence). Trimming pared 1 base from V and 3 bases from J, leaving 10 bases between. Here the CDR3 DNA reads TGTGCCAGCAGCTTGAAGGGGAGTGACACCGGGGAGCTGTTTTTT. Its translation: CASSLKGSDTGELFF.

The CDR3: CASSLGPAGTDTQYF. The CDR3 coding sequence is TGTGCCAGCAGCTTAGGTCCAGCGGGCACAGATACGCAGTATTTT. The gene calls are TRBV7-9 and TRBJ2-3, with a weak D call TRBD2 (5 bases). Trimming stripped 1 base from V and 1 base from J, with 9 bases between. Germline CDR1 reads SEHNR; CDR2 reads FQNEAQ (reference sequence). The CDR3 spans 15 residues.

CDR3 sequence: CASSEGLAGGRTYNEQFF. CDR3 nucleotides: TGTGCCAGCAGTGAGGGACTAGCGGGAGGTCGAACCTACAATGAGCAGTTCTTC. This chain joins TRBV6-1 and TRBJ2-1, with TRBD2 matching 15 bases. The V segment lost 3 bases and the J segment 2 bases; nucleotides outside the gene matches: 5. Germline V gene data show CDR1 as MNHNS and CDR2 as SASEGT. This CDR3 is built from 18 residues.

This clone came up a few times. The chain combines TRBV30 with TRBJ1-4; D gene uncertain. Germline V gene data show CDR1 as GTSNPN and CDR2 as SVGIG (reference sequence). The CDR3 consists of 11 residues. V was shortened by 5 bases and J by 3 bases, with 4 bases between the two germline ends. This CDR3 reads CAWGSNEKLFF. DNA of the CDR3: TGTGCCTGGGGGTCTAATGAAAAACTGTTTTTT.

This chain uses TRBV5-6 with TRBJ2-6, with 7 bases that match TRBD1. This CDR3 is 18 amino acids long. CDR1 is SGHDT, CDR2 YYEEEE, per germline. Losses at the gene ends were 4 bases for V and 0 bases for J; bases not matched to a gene: 10. The CDR3 reads CASSPTRQGNSGANVLTF. CDR3 coding DNA: TGTGCCAGCAGCCCCACCAGACAGGGTAACTCTGGGGCCAACGTCCTGACTTTC.

The chain is built from TRBV2 and TRBJ2-7, with D perhaps matching TRBD2 (11 bases). The CDR3 spans 20 residues. From germline, CDR1 is SNHLY and CDR2 FYNNEI. The V end was cut by 7 bases, the J end by 0 bases, with 31 bases between. The CDR3 loop reads CASNGPPGQGTSGGSYEQYF. CDR3 bases: TGTGCCAGCAATGGGCCGCCGGGACAGGGGACTAGCGGAGGCTCCTACGAGCAGTACTTC.

This chain links TRBV28 with TRBJ2-3; possible D gene TRBD2, 6 bases. CDR3 length equals 14 residues. Per germline, CDR1 MDHEN and CDR2 SYDVKM. Trimming shortened V by 5 bases and J by 5 bases, and 14 bases separated the two germline ends. The CDR3 region is CASSPGGMGDTQYF. CDR3 bases: TGTGCCAGCAGTCCTGGGGGGATGGGAGATACGCAGTATTTT. Using reference TRBV28 and TRBJ2-3 for the parts outside the CDR3, the full variable domain is DVKVTQSSRYLVKRTGEKVFLECVQDMDHENMFWYRQDPGLGLRLIYFSYDVKMKEKGDIPEGYSVSREKKERFSLILESASTNQTSMYLCASSPGGMGDTQYFGPGTRLTVL.

The chain is built from TRBV6-1 and TRBJ1-2; D is undetermined. The CDR3 extends over 12 amino acids. Trimming stripped 8 bases from V and 8 bases from J, with 15 bases between. Germline V gives CDR1 MNHNS, CDR2 SASEGT. Written as DNA, the CDR3 is TGTGCCAGCCGGGCTCTTTTGTCGGGCTACACCTTC. Protein sequence: CASRALLSGYTF.